This TCR beta chain was obtained from a study of CD8 T cells in Susac syndrome. The CDR3 length is 12 residues. Trimming cost V 8 bases and J 8 bases, with 15 bases left between them. Looked up from germline, CDR1 is MNHEY and CDR2 is SMNVEV (reference sequence). A quantity of roughly 0.5 to 1 ug RNA underwent reverse transcription using random hexamers. Each CDR3 protein is one row after TCRdb ran MiXCR on the immunoSEQ multiplex PCR reads. The sample holds about 180,000 distinct CDR3 sequences, 85% to 95% seen once. This clonotype originated in a human donor with multiple sclerosis. The sequenced sample consisted of CD8+ T cells from PBMCs. This chain uses TRBV27 with TRBJ1-1; D might be TRBD1 (5 bases). Written as DNA, the CDR3 is TGTGCCAGCTGGAGAGGGACTGGCGAAGCTTTCTTT. It translates to CASWRGTGEAFF.